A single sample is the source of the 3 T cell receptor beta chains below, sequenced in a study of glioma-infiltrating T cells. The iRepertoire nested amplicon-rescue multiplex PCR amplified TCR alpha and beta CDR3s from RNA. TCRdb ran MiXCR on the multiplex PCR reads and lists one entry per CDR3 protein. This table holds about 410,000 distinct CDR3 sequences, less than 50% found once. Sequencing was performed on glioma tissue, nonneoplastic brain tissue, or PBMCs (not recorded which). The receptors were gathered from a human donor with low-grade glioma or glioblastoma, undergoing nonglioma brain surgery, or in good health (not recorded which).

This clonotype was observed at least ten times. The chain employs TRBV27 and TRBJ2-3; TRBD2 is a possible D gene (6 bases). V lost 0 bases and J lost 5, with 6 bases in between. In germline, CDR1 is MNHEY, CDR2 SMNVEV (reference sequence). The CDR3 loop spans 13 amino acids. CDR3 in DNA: TGTGCCAGCAGTTTATCGGAGGGAGATACGCAGTATTTT. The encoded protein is CASSLSEGDTQYF.

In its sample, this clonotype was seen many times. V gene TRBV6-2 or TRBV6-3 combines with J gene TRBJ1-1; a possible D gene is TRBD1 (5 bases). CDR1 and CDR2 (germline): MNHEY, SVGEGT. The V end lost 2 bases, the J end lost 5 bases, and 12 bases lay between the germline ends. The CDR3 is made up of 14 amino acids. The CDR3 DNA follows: TGTGCCAGCAGTTACCAGGGATGGTATACTGAAGCTTTCTTT. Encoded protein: CASSYQGWYTEAFF.

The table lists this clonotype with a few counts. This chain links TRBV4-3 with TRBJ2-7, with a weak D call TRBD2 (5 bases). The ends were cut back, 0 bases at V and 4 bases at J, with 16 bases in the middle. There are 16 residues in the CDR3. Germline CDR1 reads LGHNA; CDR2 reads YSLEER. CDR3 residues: CASSQDSAVRWYEQYF. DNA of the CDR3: TGCGCCAGCAGCCAAGACTCAGCGGTTCGATGGTACGAGCAGTACTTC.